The rows below give T cell receptor beta chains drawn from one sample of a study of CD8 T cells in ankylosing spondylitis. TCRdb fed the 5' RACE reads into MiXCR, producing one record per CDR3 protein. The table shows approximately 220,000 distinct CDR3 sequences, with 18% occurring only once. Material: blood, either unsorted or a sorted T cell fraction (not recorded which). Every receptor here comes from a male donor with ankylosing spondylitis. Both conserved end residues are trimmed from each CDR3.

v_call,j_call,cdr3_aa
TRBV12-3/TRBV12-4,TRBJ2-1,ASSLGLADNEQF
TRBV28,TRBJ2-5,ASAIWQETQY
TRBV13,TRBJ1-1,ASSAHRGGQAF
TRBV4-1,TRBJ1-1,ASSREGGYGWNTEAF
TRBV9,TRBJ2-5,ASSVTPAREETQY
TRBV5-5,TRBJ2-1,ASSSRGAEQF
TRBV27,TRBJ2-2,ASMPGANTGELF
TRBV6-2/TRBV6-3,TRBJ1-1,ASSYTVQGKTEAF
TRBV3-1,TRBJ2-2,ASSRPGLAENTGELF
TRBV7-8,TRBJ2-3,ASSLVRLAGGPAFDTQY
TRBV6-2/TRBV6-3,TRBJ2-7,ASSSPQGIPSYEQY
TRBV4-3,TRBJ1-4,ASSQRTGEKLF
TRBV3-1,TRBJ2-5,ASSVGQGASIRETQY
TRBV4-1,TRBJ2-5,ASSQDAEETQY
TRBV7-8,TRBJ2-5,ASSLLTGTGETQY
TRBV5-4,TRBJ2-7,ASSLAGAGYEQY
TRBV7-2,TRBJ1-1,ASSLEPGWVNTEAF
TRBV29-1,TRBJ2-1,SVEWGGAVADEQF
TRBV6-5,TRBJ2-7,ATSTSYEQY
TRBV6-1,TRBJ1-1,ASRPRQGWNTEAF
TRBV7-9,TRBJ2-1,ASRHPLGEQF
TRBV12-3/TRBV12-4,TRBJ2-5,ASSSTGGPQETQY
TRBV29-1,TRBJ2-1,SVRDTQSGNEQF
TRBV7-2,TRBJ2-3,ASSFRFRENEDTQY
TRBV27,TRBJ2-7,ASSTGYEQY
TRBV28,TRBJ2-7,ASSLSGNSYEQY
TRBV20-1,TRBJ2-1,SAGSRLAEGANEQF
TRBV4-1,TRBJ2-7,ASSHLGSYEQY
TRBV12-3/TRBV12-4,TRBJ2-1,ASSLPSSYNEQF
TRBV7-9,TRBJ1-2,ASSLAELHGYT
TRBV29-1,TRBJ2-1,STSGTYNEQF
TRBV2,TRBJ1-1,ASPDRPNTEAF
TRBV7-8,TRBJ2-5,ASSSWGGSLQETQY
TRBV2,TRBJ2-1,AASDAGRKF
TRBV4-1,TRBJ2-1,ASSQEWDYGDNEQF
TRBV3-1,TRBJ1-1,ASSPDVGTEAF
TRBV7-3,TRBJ2-3,ASSLTGGAGTDTQY
TRBV11-1,TRBJ2-1,ASSFMGQKQF
TRBV5-1,TRBJ2-7,ASSSETSSAFYEQY
TRBV11-2,TRBJ2-3,ASSFLAGNTDTQY
TRBV4-3,TRBJ2-7,ASSQDLRGAYEQY
TRBV12-3/TRBV12-4,TRBJ2-3,ASSLAGGPNTQY
TRBV4-3,TRBJ1-3,ASSQDFATGNTIY
TRBV12-3/TRBV12-4,TRBJ1-2,ASSQTGLYGYT
TRBV2,TRBJ2-2,ASSEGGGLGMTGELF
TRBV29-1,TRBJ1-2,SAPDRVYGYT
TRBV10-3,TRBJ2-1,AISVNDNEQF
TRBV4-3,TRBJ2-3,ASSQELQGRDTQY
TRBV29-1,TRBJ2-5,SVELTLTGADETQY
TRBV29-1,TRBJ2-7,SVEEGSGRNYEQY
TRBV5-5,TRBJ2-2,ASRPRGGELF
TRBV24-1,TRBJ1-5,ATSGQGENQPQH
TRBV12-3/TRBV12-4,TRBJ2-2,ASSLRLAAGELF
TRBV4-1,TRBJ2-1,ASSQVVKGVSYNEQF
TRBV3-1,TRBJ2-1,ASSQVPRTSPYNEQF
TRBV7-9,TRBJ2-7,ASKGPGSPYEQY
TRBV24-1,TRBJ2-2,ATSDFQGSDRV
TRBV4-1,TRBJ1-4,ASSRTTGLNEKLF
TRBV12-3/TRBV12-4,TRBJ2-5,ASSPRDSEETQY